This T cell receptor beta chain was sequenced during a study of graft-versus-host responses after intestinal transplantation (dated by TCRdb to 2020 to 2023). Broadly, across the study: Multivisceral, liver-intestinal, or isolated intestinal transplants were received by the recipients. Anti-thymocyte globulin induction was given to all recipients, followed by maintenance tacrolimus and steroids for two to four years. Bulk TCR-beta CDR3 sequencing was used to track graft-versus-host and host-versus-graft alloreactive T cell clones in the graft, circulation and bone marrow after intestinal transplantation. Alloreactive clones were identified by sequencing pre-transplant mixed lymphocyte reaction products and comparing these products with unstimulated pre-transplant donor and recipient T cells. The cohort enrolled fewer than 25 intestinal transplant recipients including one retransplant, and a few patients lacking pretransplant specimens were excluded. A peak of at least 4% donor T cells among recipient peripheral blood mononuclear cells was the definition used for donor T cell macrochimerism. Instead of going to the commercial service, samples from three later patients were sequenced in-house on an Illumina MiSeq and processed with MiXCR. Overall study results and their limits: Patients with donor T cell macrochimerism had high GvH to HvG T cell clonal ratios in their allografts. Conclusions were limited by the relatively low number and heterogeneity of intestinal transplant patients. Peak levels of circulating GvH clones were associated with declines in HvG clones early after transplant. GvH clones were detected in recipient bone marrow, and some appeared earlier in ileal mucosa or blood, consistent with an intestinal mucosal origin.

The protocol used for the library was the immunoSEQ multiplex PCR assay. For most patients, genomic DNA was isolated using the Qiagen DNeasy Blood and Tissue Kit and was shipped frozen to Adaptive Biotechnologies for TCR sequencing. Adaptive Biotechnologies carried out high-throughput TCR-beta CDR3 sequencing of genomic DNA for most patients. In the authors' own workflow: TCR sequencing data for 18 patients were retrieved from Adaptive's ImmunoSEQ software; a few other patients were processed with MiXCR and VDJtools. To correct CD4 versus CD8 sorting errors, sequences present in both subsets at a frequency ratio below 5:1 were removed. CDR3 nucleotide sequences shared between donor and recipient were removed because their origin could not be assigned. At least 2-fold expansion over unstimulated cells and a minimum CFSE-low frequency of 0.002% (template counts) or 0.001% (read counts) were required for clones to be classified as alloreactive. Clones detected in sequenced pre-transplant spleen, lymph node, or MLR CFSE-low populations of the donor or recipient were defined as mappable. The cumulative frequency of alloreactive clones was calculated as a percentage of all sequences, weighted by copy number. The immuneACCESS repertoire file appears here via TCRdb, limited to in-frame rearrangements. These files lack a portion of the clones; in checked studies, under half of the deficit traces to unresolved V genes, and the cause of the others is not known. V, J and clone size were drawn from that table, and D and trimming were deduced from the DNA. The sample profile shows 20,000 or so clones; 25% to 35% of them were found once. The ten largest clones capture about 9.3% of the sample.

Only a few counts were recorded for this clone. Qualities for individual bases were not recorded, and no much larger clone is one base off. According to the germline V gene, CDR1 reads MNHEY and CDR2 reads SVGAGI. The CDR3 goes from the cysteine to the phenylalanine over 15 residues. CDR3 DNA is the only sequence kept; it has 45 bases, read in frame from the first base. V and J are trimmed by 6 bases and 1 base, and the gene matches miss 5 bases of the junction. The time point label for this specimen denotes: cells obtained before transplantation from donor or recipient. In mixed lymphocyte reactions, around 200,000 CFSE-labeled pre-transplant responders were plated with around 200,000 irradiated violet-dye-labeled stimulators and cultured for less than 7 days. Proliferating CD3+CD4+CFSE-low and CD3+CD8+CFSE-low responder cells were FACS-sorted on a BD Influx sorter after the mixed lymphocyte reaction.

This chain is built from TRBV6-5 and TRBJ1-5; 8 junctional bases match TRBD1. This material consisted of alloreactive CD8+ T cells from a mixed lymphocyte reaction culture, taken before intestinal transplant. Reading the label with the study, this specimen's cell subset or site is: CFSE-low proliferating T cells sorted from roughly six-day pre-transplant mixed lymphocyte reaction (GvH or HvG direction). The receptor was isolated from a human patient who received an intestinal transplant. The CDR3 reads CASSSDRASNQPQHF. Here is the DNA: TGTGCCAGCAGCTCGGACAGGGCAAGCAATCAGCCCCAGCATTTT.